This TCR beta chain derives from a study of blood T cell repertoires in COVID-19. This CDR3 has 15 residues. Unmatched junction bases numbered 12, after V lost 4 bases and J lost 12 bases. The germline V gene has CDR1 LNHDA and CDR2 SQIVND (reference sequence). Repertoires were generated with immunoSEQ multiplex PCR, while TCRdb's copy carries only in-frame clones and drops some. The table shows approximately 250,000 clones, with 70% to 90% occurring only once. The sequenced sample consisted of PBMCs or T cells enriched from blood (not recorded which). This receptor was obtained from a woman in her thirties or forties with acute COVID-19. The V call is TRBV19, the J call TRBJ2-1, with TRBD2 matching over 10 bases. The CDR3 loop is CASSTAGLAGAAQFF. The CDR3 nucleotides are TGTGCCAGTAGTACCGCGGGGCTAGCGGGAGCGGCGCAGTTCTTC.